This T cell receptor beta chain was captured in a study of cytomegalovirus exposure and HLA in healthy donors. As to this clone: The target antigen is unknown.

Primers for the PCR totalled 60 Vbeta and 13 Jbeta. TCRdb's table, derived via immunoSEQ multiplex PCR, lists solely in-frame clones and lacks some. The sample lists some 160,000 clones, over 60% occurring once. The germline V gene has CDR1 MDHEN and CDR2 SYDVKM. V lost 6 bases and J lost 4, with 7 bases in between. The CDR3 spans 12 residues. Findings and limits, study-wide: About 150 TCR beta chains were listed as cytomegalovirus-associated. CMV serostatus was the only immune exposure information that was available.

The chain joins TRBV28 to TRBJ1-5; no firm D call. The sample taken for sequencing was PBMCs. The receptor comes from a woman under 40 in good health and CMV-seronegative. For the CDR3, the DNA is TGTGCCAGCAGATTTGCGAATCAGCCCCAGCATTTT. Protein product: CASRFANQPQHF.